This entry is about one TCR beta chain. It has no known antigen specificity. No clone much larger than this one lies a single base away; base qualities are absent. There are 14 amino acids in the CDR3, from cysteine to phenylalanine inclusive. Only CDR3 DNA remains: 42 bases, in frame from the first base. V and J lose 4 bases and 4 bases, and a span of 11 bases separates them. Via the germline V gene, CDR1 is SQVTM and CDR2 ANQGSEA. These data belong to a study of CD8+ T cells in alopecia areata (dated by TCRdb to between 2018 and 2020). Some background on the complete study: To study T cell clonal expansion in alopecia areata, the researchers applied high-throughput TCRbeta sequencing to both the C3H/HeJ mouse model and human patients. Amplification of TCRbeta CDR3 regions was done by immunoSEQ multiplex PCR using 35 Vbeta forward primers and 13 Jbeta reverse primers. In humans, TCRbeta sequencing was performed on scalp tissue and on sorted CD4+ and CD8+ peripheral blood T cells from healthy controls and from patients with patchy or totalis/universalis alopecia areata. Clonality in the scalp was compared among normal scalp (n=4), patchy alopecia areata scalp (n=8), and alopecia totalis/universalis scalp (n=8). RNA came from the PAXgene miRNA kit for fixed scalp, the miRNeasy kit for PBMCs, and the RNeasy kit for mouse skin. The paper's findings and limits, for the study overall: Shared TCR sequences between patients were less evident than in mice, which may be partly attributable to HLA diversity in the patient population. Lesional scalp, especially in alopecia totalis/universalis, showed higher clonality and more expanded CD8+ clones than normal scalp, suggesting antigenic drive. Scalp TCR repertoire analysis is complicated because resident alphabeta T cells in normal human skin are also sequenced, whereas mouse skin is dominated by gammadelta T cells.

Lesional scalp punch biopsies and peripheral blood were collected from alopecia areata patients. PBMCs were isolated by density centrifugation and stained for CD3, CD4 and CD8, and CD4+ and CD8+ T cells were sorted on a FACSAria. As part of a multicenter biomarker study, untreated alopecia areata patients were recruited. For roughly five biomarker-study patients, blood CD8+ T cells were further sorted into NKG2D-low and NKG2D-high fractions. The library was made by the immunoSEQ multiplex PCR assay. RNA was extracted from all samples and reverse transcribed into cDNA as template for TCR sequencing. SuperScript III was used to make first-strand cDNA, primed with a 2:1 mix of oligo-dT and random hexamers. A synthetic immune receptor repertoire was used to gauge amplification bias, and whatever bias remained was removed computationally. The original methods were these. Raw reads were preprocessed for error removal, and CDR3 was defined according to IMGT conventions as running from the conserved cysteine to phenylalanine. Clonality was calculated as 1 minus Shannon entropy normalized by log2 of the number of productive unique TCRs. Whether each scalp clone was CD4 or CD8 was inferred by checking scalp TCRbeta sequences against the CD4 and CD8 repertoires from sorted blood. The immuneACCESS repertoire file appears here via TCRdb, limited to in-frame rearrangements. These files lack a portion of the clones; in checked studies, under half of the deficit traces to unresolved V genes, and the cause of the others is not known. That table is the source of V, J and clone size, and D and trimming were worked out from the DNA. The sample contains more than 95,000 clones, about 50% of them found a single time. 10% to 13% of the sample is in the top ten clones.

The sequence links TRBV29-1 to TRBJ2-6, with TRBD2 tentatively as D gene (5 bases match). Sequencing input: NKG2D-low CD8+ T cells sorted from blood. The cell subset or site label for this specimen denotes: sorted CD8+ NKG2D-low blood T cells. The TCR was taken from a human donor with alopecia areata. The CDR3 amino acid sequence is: CSVVEGLGANVLTF. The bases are TGCAGCGTTGTAGAGGGATTAGGGGCCAACGTCCTGACTTTC.